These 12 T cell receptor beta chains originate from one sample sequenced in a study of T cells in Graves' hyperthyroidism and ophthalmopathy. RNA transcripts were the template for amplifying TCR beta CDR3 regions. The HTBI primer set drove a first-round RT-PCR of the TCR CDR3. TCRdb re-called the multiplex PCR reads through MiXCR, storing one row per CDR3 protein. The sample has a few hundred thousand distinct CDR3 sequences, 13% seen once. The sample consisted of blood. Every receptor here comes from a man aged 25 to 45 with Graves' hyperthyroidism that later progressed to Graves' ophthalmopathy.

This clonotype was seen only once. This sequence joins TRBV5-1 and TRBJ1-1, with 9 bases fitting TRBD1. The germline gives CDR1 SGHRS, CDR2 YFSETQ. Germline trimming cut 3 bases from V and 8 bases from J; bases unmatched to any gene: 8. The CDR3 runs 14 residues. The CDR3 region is CASSYTGGFFEAFF. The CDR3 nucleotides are TGCGCCAGCAGCTATACAGGGGGCTTTTTCGAAGCTTTCTTT.

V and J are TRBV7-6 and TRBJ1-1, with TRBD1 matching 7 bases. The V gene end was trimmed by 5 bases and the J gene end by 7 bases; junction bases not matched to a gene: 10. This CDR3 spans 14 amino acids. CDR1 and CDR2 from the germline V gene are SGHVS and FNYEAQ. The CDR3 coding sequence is TGTGCCAGCAGCCCCTTGAGGACAGGCCATGAAGCTTTCTTT. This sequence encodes CASSPLRTGHEAFF.

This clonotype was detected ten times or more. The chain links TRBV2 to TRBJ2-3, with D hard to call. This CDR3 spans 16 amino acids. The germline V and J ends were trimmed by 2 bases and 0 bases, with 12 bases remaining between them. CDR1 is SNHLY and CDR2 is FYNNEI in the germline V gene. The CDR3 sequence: CASSESTGTSTDTQYF. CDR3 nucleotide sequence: TGTGCCAGCAGTGAATCCACGGGCACGAGCACAGATACGCAGTATTTT.

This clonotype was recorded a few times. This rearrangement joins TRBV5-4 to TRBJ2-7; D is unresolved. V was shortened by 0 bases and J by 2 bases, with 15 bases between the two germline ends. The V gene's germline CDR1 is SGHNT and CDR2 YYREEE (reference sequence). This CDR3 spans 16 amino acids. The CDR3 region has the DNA TGTGCCAGCAGCTTGGTGGGTGTGACGTTAGCCTACGAGCAGTACTTC. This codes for CASSLVGVTLAYEQYF.

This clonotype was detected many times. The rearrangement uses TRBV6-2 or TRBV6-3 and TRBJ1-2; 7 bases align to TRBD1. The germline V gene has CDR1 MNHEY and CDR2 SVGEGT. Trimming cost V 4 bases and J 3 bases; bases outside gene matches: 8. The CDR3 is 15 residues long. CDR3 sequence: CASSSPRQGYYGYTF. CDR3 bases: TGTGCCAGCAGTTCACCGAGACAGGGCTACTATGGCTACACCTTC.

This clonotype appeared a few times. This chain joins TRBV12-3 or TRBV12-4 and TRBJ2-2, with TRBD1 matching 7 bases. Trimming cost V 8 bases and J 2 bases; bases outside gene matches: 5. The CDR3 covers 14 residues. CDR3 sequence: CASGRTGNTGELFF. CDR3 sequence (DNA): TGTGCCAGCGGACGGACAGGAAACACCGGGGAGCTGTTTTTT.

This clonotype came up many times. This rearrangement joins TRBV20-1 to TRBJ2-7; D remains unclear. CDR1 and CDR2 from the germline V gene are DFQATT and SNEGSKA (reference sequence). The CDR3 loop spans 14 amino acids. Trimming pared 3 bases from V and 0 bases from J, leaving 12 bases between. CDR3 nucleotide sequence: TGCAGTGCTAGGGGCAGTACGAGCTCCTACGAGCAGTACTTC. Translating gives CSARGSTSSYEQYF.

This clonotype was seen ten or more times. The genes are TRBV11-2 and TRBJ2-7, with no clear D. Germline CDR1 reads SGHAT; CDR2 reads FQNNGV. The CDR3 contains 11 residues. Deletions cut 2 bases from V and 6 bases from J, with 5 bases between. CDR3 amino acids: CASSLFTEQYF. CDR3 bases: TGTGCCAGCAGCTTATTCACCGAGCAGTACTTC.

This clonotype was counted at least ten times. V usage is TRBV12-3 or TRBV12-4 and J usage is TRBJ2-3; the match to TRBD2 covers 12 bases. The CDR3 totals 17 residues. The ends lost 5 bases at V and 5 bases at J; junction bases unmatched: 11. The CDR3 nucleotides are TGTGCCAGCAGTGCCCCTAGCGGGGGGGCCGGAGGAGATACGCAGTATTTT. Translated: CASSAPSGGAGGDTQYF.

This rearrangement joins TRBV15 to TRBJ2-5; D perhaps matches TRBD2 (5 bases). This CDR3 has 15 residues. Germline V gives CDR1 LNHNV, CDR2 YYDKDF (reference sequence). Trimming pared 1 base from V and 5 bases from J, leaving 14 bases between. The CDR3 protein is CATSRAQAGVETQYF. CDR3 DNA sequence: TGTGCCACCAGCAGAGCCCAGGCCGGGGTGGAGACCCAGTACTTC.

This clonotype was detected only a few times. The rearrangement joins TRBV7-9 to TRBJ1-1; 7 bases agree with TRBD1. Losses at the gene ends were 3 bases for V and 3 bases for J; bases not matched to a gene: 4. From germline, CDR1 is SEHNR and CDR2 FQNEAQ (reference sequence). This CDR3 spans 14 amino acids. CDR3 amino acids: CASSFGTEDTEAFF. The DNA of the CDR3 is TGTGCCAGCAGCTTCGGGACAGAGGACACTGAAGCTTTCTTT. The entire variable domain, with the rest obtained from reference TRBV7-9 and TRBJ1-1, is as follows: DTGVSQNPRHKITKRGQNVTFRCDPISEHNRLYWYRQTLGQGPEFLTYFQNEAQLEKSRLLSDRFSAERPKGSFSTLEIQRTEQGDSAMYLCASSFGTEDTEAFFGQGTRLTVV.

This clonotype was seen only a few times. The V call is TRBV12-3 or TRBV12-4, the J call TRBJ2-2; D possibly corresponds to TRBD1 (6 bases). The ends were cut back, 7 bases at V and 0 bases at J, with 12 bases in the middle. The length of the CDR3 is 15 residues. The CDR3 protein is CASTYRVPNTGELFF. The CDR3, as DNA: TGTGCCAGCACCTACAGGGTACCGAACACCGGGGAGCTGTTTTTT.